The 26 T cell receptor beta chains below come from one sample, sequenced in a study of blood T cell repertoires in COVID-19. Only in-frame clones appear in the TCRdb table, and some are missing; sequencing was by immunoSEQ multiplex PCR. The table has under 60,000 clones, about 83% seen once; the top ten hold roughly 27%. Sample: peripheral blood. The receptors were sampled from a human donor in a cohort sampled during active COVID-19.

The J gene is TRBJ1-2, the V gene TRBV5-1, with 11 bases aligning to TRBD1. The V gene end was trimmed by 4 bases and the J gene end by 3 bases; junction bases not matched to a gene: 2. CDR1 is SGHRS and CDR2 is YFSETQ in the germline V gene. This CDR3 comprises 14 residues. CDR3 sequence (DNA): TGCGCCAGCAGCAGGACAGGGGGCGACTATGGCTACACCTTC. It translates to CASSRTGGDYGYTF.

This chain uses TRBV4-1 with TRBJ1-6, with D tentatively TRBD1 (5 bases). The germline V gene encodes CDR1 MGHRA and CDR2 YSYEKL. The CDR3 consists of 15 residues. Deletions cut 0 bases from V and 7 bases from J, with 10 bases between. The CDR3 DNA is TGCGCCAGCAGCCAAGATCGGGCAGGGAATTCACCCCTCCACTTT. This sequence encodes CASSQDRAGNSPLHF.

This chain uses TRBV7-2 with TRBJ2-1; D is perhaps TRBD2 (7 bases). Germline lookup yields CDR1 SGHTA and CDR2 FQGNSA. The CDR3 extends over 13 amino acids. Trimming took off 2 bases at V and 8 bases at J, with 10 bases between the two ends. CDR3 amino acids: CASSLWGGDEQFF. The CDR3 DNA reads TGTGCCAGCAGCTTATGGGGGGGCGATGAGCAGTTCTTC.

CDR3 DNA sequence: TGTGCCGGGTCTCCGAGAGGGGAGGCGAACACTGAAGCTTTCTTT. Translating it yields CAGSPRGEANTEAFF. The chain recombines TRBV2 with TRBJ1-1, with D maybe TRBD1 (5 bases). From germline, CDR1 is SNHLY and CDR2 FYNNEI. The length of the CDR3 is 15 residues. Trimming removed 11 bases at V and 1 base at J, with 20 bases between.

This sequence joins TRBV14 and TRBJ1-2; 9 bases are shared with TRBD1. The CDR3 loop spans 16 amino acids. Germline V gene sequence: CDR1 SGHDN, CDR2 FVKESK. V dropped 4 bases and J dropped 4; count of bases not matched to a gene: 10. The CDR3 reads CASSRQQGQGIYGYTF. The CDR3 coding sequence is TGTGCCAGCAGCCGCCAACAGGGACAGGGTATCTATGGCTACACCTTC.

This clone came up a few times. J is TRBJ2-7 and V is TRBV5-1, with D tentatively TRBD2 (5 bases). This CDR3 has 13 residues. Germline CDR1 and CDR2: SGHRS and YFSETQ. V lost 3 bases and J lost 0, with 7 bases in between. The chain's CDR3 is CASSSGLSYEQYF. For the CDR3, the DNA is TGCGCCAGCAGCTCCGGACTCTCCTACGAGCAGTACTTC. The whole variable domain, remainder taken from reference TRBV5-1 and TRBJ2-7, is KAGVTQTPRYLIKTRGQQVTLSCSPISGHRSVSWYQQTPGQGLQFLFEYFSETQRNKGNFPGRFSGRQFSNSRSEMNVSTLELGDSALYLCASSSGLSYEQYFGPGTRLTVT.

This clone was seen only once. The rearrangement joins TRBV9 to TRBJ2-3, with TRBD2 identical over 10 bases. The germline gives CDR1 SGDLS, CDR2 YYNGEE. V was clipped by 4 bases and J by 7 bases; unmatched bases: 15. The CDR3 spans 17 residues. The CDR3 DNA follows: TGTGCCAGCAGCCCGAGGGCCCTAGCGGGAGATGGTAATACGCAGTATTTT. Protein product: CASSPRALAGDGNTQYF.

This clone was counted a few times. This rearrangement joins TRBV4-3 to TRBJ1-4; 8 bases match TRBD1. CDR3 length: 16 residues. The junction had 8 bases not matched to a gene; V was cut back by 0 bases and J by 8 bases. CDR1 is LGHNA and CDR2 is YSLEER in the germline V gene. The DNA for the CDR3 is TGCGCCAGCAGCCAAGAAAGGACAGGGTCGGAGGAAAAACTGTTTTTT. Its protein product is CASSQERTGSEEKLFF.

The chain has TRBV6-5 and TRBJ2-7; 11 bases map to TRBD2. Germline V CDR1 and CDR2: MNHEY, SVGAGI. The CDR3 totals 15 residues. Losses at the gene ends were 6 bases for V and 5 bases for J; bases not matched to a gene: 9. The CDR3, as DNA: TGTGCCAGCAGCGTCACTAGCGGGAGCAGCCACGAGCAGTACTTC. Translated: CASSVTSGSSHEQYF.

This clone was counted a single time. CDR3 in DNA: TGTGCCAGCAGCCAAGTTGAGAAGACCCAGTACTTC. Translating it yields CASSQVEKTQYF. V usage is TRBV3-1 (or the pseudogene TRBV3-2) and J usage is TRBJ2-5; D unclear. Germline V gene sequence: CDR1 LGHDT, CDR2 YNNKEL (reference sequence). There are 12 residues in the CDR3. V was cut by 1 base and J by 6 bases, with 6 bases left in between.

The chain uses TRBV7-2 and TRBJ1-3; 9 nucleotides line up with TRBD1. This CDR3 is 15 amino acids long. The V gene's germline CDR1 is SGHTA and CDR2 FQGNSA. V trimming: 3 bases; J trimming: 2 bases; junction bases outside the gene matches: 2. This CDR3 reads CASSFGDRAGNTIYF. The CDR3 coding sequence is TGTGCCAGCAGCTTTGGGGACAGGGCTGGAAACACCATATATTTT.

The rearrangement uses TRBV12-3 or TRBV12-4 and TRBJ2-5; D remains ambiguous. V lost 6 bases and J 5 bases, leaving 13 bases between the germline ends. The CDR3 is made up of 13 amino acids. In DNA form, the CDR3 reads TGTGCCAGCAGACCCAATTCTCGGGAGACCCAGTACTTC. Translating it yields CASRPNSRETQYF.

The rearrangement joins TRBV21-1 to TRBJ1-1; TRBD1 is the table's D call and was not checked against the DNA. TRBV21-1 is tagged as a pseudogene. CDR3 length: 15 residues. Here the CDR3 DNA reads TGTGCCAGCAGCTTAAACAGGACGAGAACTACTGAAGCTTTCTTT. Its translation is CASSLNRTRTTEAFF.

Here the CDR3 reads CASSRTGNEQYF. CDR3 sequence (DNA): TGTGCCAGCAGCCGCACGGGAAACGAGCAGTACTTC. The gene calls are TRBV3-1 (or the pseudogene TRBV3-2) and TRBJ2-7; D is perhaps TRBD2 (5 bases). Germline CDR1 and CDR2: LGHDT and YNNKEL (reference sequence). V was shortened by 4 bases and J by 5 bases, with 9 bases between the two germline ends. The CDR3 runs to 12 residues.

The chain recombines TRBV9 with TRBJ1-5; 8 positions match TRBD1. The CDR3 spans 15 residues. The germline V gene encodes CDR1 SGDLS and CDR2 YYNGEE. V lost 4 bases to trimming and J lost 4 bases; unmatched junction nucleotides: 7. DNA for the CDR3: TGTGCCAGCAGCCGAGGGGGACAGGTGAATCAGCCCCAGCATTTT. This translates into CASSRGGQVNQPQHF.

V usage is TRBV29-1 and J usage is TRBJ1-1; the D is unclear. Trimming removed 1 base at V and 5 bases at J, with 17 bases between. The CDR3 covers 15 residues. CDR1 is SQVTM, CDR2 ANQGSEA, per germline. CDR3 sequence reads: CSVEASPRGLTEAFF. Here the CDR3 DNA reads TGCAGCGTTGAAGCATCCCCGAGAGGGCTGACTGAAGCTTTCTTT.

The chain uses TRBV5-6 and TRBJ1-2; TRBD1 matches at 8 bases. Trimming cost V 5 bases and J 6 bases; bases outside gene matches: 9. CDR1 is SGHDT and CDR2 is YYEEEE in the germline V gene. This CDR3 is 14 amino acids long. CDR3 sequence: CASRETGDEDGYTF. CDR3 DNA: TGTGCCAGCAGAGAGACAGGGGATGAGGATGGCTACACCTTC.

This rearrangement joins TRBV19 to TRBJ1-2; 9 nucleotides match TRBD1. Germline trimming cut 1 base from V and 7 bases from J; bases unmatched to any gene: 10. This CDR3 is 16 amino acids long. Germline-derived CDR1 and CDR2 are LNHDA and SQIVND (reference sequence). The CDR3 spells CASSIGSQGALIGYTF. DNA of the CDR3: TGTGCCAGTAGTATAGGGTCACAGGGGGCGCTGATTGGCTACACCTTC.

The rearrangement uses TRBV4-3 and TRBJ2-1, with unresolved D. The CDR3 has 13 amino acids. Germline CDR1 is LGHNA and CDR2 is YSLEER. Trimming took off 1 base at V and 9 bases at J, with 10 bases between the two ends. CDR3 DNA sequence: TGCGCCAGCAGCCAAGGTCCCCGCGCTGAGCAGTTCTTC. Translating gives CASSQGPRAEQFF.

This chain uses TRBV10-2 with TRBJ2-5, with D possibly matching TRBD2 (5 bases). The CDR3 totals 16 residues. In germline, CDR1 is WSHSY, CDR2 SAAADI. V dropped 2 bases and J dropped 9 bases, with 22 bases sitting between them. The CDR3 loop is CASSERVEVAPVPQYF. The DNA of the CDR3 is TGCGCCAGCAGTGAGAGGGTGGAGGTAGCCCCGGTACCCCAGTACTTC.

The chain joins TRBV10-3 to TRBJ1-5; TRBD1 aligns across 10 bases. CDR3 length: 15 residues. CDR1 and CDR2 from the germline V gene are ENHRY and SYGVKD. V lost 10 bases and J lost 3; bases outside the gene matches: 9. CDR3 sequence reads: CATRGTGELNQPQHF. Written as DNA, the CDR3 is TGTGCCACTCGAGGGACAGGGGAACTCAATCAGCCCCAGCATTTT.

J is TRBJ2-3 and V is TRBV21-1; whether TRBD1, the table's D call, matches the DNA was not checked. TRBV21-1 is a pseudogene. The CDR3 spans 18 residues. This chain's CDR3 is CASSKGQGFSGSTDTQYF. Here the CDR3 DNA reads TGTGCCAGCAGCAAGGGACAGGGGTTTTCAGGTAGCACAGATACGCAGTATTTT.

The chain employs TRBV20-1 and TRBJ2-7, with TRBD2 as a possible D gene (5 bases). Trimming shortened V by 3 bases and J by 6 bases, and 15 bases separated the two germline ends. Germline assignment: CDR1 DFQATT and CDR2 SNEGSKA (reference sequence). The CDR3 has 13 amino acids. CDR3 in amino acids: CSASSATTAEQYF. The CDR3 coding sequence is TGCAGTGCTAGTAGCGCCACGACCGCCGAGCAGTACTTC.

The J gene is TRBJ1-1, the V gene TRBV7-9; D not resolved. This CDR3 is 14 amino acids long. CDR1 is SEHNR and CDR2 is FQNEAQ in the germline V gene (reference sequence). V dropped 0 bases and J dropped 0 bases, with 5 bases sitting between them. This chain's CDR3 is CASSLALLNTEAFF. In nucleotides, the CDR3 is TGTGCCAGCAGCTTAGCACTGCTGAACACTGAAGCTTTCTTT. Using reference TRBV7-9 and TRBJ1-1 for the parts outside the CDR3, the full variable domain is DTGVSQNPRHKITKRGQNVTFRCDPISEHNRLYWYRQTLGQGPEFLTYFQNEAQLEKSRLLSDRFSAERPKGSFSTLEIQRTEQGDSAMYLCASSLALLNTEAFFGQGTRLTVV.

This chain joins TRBV30 and TRBJ1-3; 8 nucleotides match TRBD1. Germline V gene sequence: CDR1 GTSNPN, CDR2 SVGIG (reference sequence). V shed 0 bases, J shed 0 bases, and the junction held 10 bases outside the gene matches. The CDR3 length is 18 residues. In DNA form, the CDR3 reads TGTGCCTGGAGTGTCGACAGGGGAATAGCTCACTCTGGAAACACCATATATTTT. Its translation is CAWSVDRGIAHSGNTIYF.

This rearrangement joins TRBV11-2 to TRBJ1-4; 9 bases fit TRBD1. This CDR3 comprises 14 residues. V shed 7 bases, J shed 10 bases, and the junction held 10 bases outside the gene matches. The germline gives CDR1 SGHAT, CDR2 FQNNGV. The CDR3 is CASTPQGALGKLFF. In DNA, the CDR3 is TGTGCCAGCACCCCACAGGGGGCGCTGGGAAAACTGTTTTTT.